The T cell receptor beta chain described here comes from a study of cytomegalovirus exposure and HLA in healthy donors. TCRdb keeps only in-frame clones here, not all; method: immunoSEQ multiplex PCR. The sample holds 250,000 to 350,000 clones, 87% seen once. Germline CDR1 SGHDT, CDR2 YYEEEE. Trimming removed 0 bases from V and 0 bases from J, with 10 bases in between. The CDR3 totals 16 residues. The sequenced sample was PBMCs. The sequence was obtained from a young woman in good health and CMV-seropositive. This sequence joins TRBV5-6 and TRBJ1-5; D is unresolved. The CDR3 is CASSLGFQYSNQPQHF. The CDR3 DNA reads TGTGCCAGCAGCTTGGGTTTTCAGTATAGCAATCAGCCCCAGCATTTT. Based on the CDR3 plus reference TRBV5-6 and TRBJ1-5, the full variable domain is DAGVTQSPTHLIKTRGQQVTLRCSPKSGHDTVSWYQQALGQGPQFIFQYYEEEERQRGNFPDRFSGHQFPNYSSELNVNALLLGDSALYLCASSLGFQYSNQPQHFGDGTRLSIL.